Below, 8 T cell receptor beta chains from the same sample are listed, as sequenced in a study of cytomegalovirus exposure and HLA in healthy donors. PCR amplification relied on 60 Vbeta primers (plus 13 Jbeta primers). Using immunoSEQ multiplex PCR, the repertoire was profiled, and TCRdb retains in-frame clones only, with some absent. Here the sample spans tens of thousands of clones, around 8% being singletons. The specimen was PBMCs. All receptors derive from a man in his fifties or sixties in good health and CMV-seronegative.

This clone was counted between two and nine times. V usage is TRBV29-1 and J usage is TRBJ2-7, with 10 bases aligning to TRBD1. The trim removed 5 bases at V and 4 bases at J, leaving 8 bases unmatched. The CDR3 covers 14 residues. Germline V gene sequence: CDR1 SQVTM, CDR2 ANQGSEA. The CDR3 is CSVRRGTGEYEQYF. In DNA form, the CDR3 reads TGCAGCGTTCGGCGCGGGACAGGGGAATACGAGCAGTACTTC.

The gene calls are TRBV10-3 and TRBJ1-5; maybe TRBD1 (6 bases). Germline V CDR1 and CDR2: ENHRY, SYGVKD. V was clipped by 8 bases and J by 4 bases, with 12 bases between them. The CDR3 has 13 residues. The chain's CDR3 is CAIGTQLNQPQHF. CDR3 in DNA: TGTGCCATCGGGACACAGCTAAATCAGCCCCAGCATTTT.

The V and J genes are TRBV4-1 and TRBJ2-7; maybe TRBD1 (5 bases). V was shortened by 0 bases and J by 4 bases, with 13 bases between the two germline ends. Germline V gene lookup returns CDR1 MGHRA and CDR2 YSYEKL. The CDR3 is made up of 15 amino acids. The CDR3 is CASSQDLWGSYEQYF. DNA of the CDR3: TGCGCCAGCAGCCAAGATCTTTGGGGCAGTTACGAGCAGTACTTC.

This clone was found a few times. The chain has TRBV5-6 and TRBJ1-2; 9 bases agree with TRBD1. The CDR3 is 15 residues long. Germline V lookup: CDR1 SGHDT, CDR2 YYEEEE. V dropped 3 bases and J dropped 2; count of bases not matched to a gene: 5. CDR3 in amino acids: CASSSQGALNYGYTF. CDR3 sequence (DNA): TGTGCCAGCAGCTCACAGGGGGCCCTAAACTATGGCTACACCTTC.

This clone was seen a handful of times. The DNA for the CDR3 is TGTGCCAGCTCACCACTGGGGACAGGGGATGTAAGGAACACTGAAGCTTTCTTT. This translates into CASSPLGTGDVRNTEAFF. The V and J genes are TRBV18 and TRBJ1-1; 10 bases fit TRBD1. With V trimmed by 1 base and J by 1 base, 9 bases remained unmatched. This CDR3 has 18 amino acids. The V gene's germline CDR1 is KGHSH and CDR2 LQKENI. The entire variable domain, with the rest obtained from reference TRBV18 and TRBJ1-1, is as follows: NAGVMQNPRHLVRRRGQEARLRCSPMKGHSHVYWYRQLPEEGLKFMVYLQKENIIDESGMPKERFSAEFPKEGPSILRIQQVVRGDSAAYFCASSPLGTGDVRNTEAFFGQGTRLTVV.

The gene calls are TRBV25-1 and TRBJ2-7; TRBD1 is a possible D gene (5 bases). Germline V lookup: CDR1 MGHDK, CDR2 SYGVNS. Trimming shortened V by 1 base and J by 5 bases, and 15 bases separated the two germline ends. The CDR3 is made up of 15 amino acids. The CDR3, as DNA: TGTGCCAGCAGTGAATTCAGGCAGGGTAACCACGAGCAGTACTTC. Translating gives CASSEFRQGNHEQYF.

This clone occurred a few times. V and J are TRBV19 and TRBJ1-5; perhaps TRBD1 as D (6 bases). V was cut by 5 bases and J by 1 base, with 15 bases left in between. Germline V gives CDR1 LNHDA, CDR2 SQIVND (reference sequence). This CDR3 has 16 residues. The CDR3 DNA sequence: TGTGCCAGTAGTCCTTTACAGGGAAGCAGCAATCAGCCCCAGCATTTT. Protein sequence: CASSPLQGSSNQPQHF.

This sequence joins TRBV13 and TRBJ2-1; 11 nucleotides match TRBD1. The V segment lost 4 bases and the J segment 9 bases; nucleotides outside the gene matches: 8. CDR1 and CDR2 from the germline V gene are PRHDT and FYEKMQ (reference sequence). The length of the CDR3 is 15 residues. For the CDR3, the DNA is TGTGCCAGCAGCTCCGGGGGACAGGGGGTAGGTGAGCAGTTCTTC. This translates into CASSSGGQGVGEQFF.